These 11 T cell receptor beta chains share one sample of origin, sequenced in a study of regulatory T cells in long-lasting Graves disease. Construction of the TCR beta libraries employed iRepertoire HTBI primers in conjunction with Arm-PCR of CDR3 regions. MiXCR was run by TCRdb on the multiplex PCR reads, yielding one entry per CDR3 protein. The sample consists of about 470,000 distinct CDR3 sequences, under 25% of them appearing once. Stated time point: persistent/refractory GD, antithyroid drugs over 5 years with positive TRAb. Generation of the TCR library employed RNA extracted from PBMCs. Here the sequenced sample was peripheral blood mononuclear cells (PBMCs), taken when the disease was refractory, from a patient treated with antithyroid drugs. The origin of the receptors is a female donor with Graves disease.

The table lists this clonotype with a few counts. The CDR3 loop is CASSMARGVSGANVLTF. In nucleotides, the CDR3 is TGTGCCAGTAGTATGGCCCGCGGGGTGAGTGGGGCCAACGTCCTGACTTTC. J is TRBJ2-6 and V is TRBV19; D perhaps matches TRBD2 (6 bases). The CDR3 sequence is 17 residues long. The germline V gene encodes CDR1 LNHDA and CDR2 SQIVND (reference sequence). The V and J ends lost 3 bases and 3 bases respectively, with 15 bases between them.

This clonotype was seen only a few times. V and J are TRBV20-1 and TRBJ2-7; D uncertain. V was cut by 1 base and J by 3 bases, with 10 bases left in between. The CDR3 has 13 amino acids. Germline V gene sequence: CDR1 DFQATT, CDR2 SNEGSKA (reference sequence). This CDR3 reads CSARGSGDYEQYF. The DNA of the CDR3 is TGCAGTGCTAGAGGTTCAGGAGACTACGAGCAGTACTTC.

This clonotype was detected a few times. The chain has TRBV19 and TRBJ1-4; 7 bases are shared with TRBD1. From germline, CDR1 is LNHDA and CDR2 SQIVND (reference sequence). Unmatched junction bases numbered 11, after V lost 9 bases and J lost 4 bases. The CDR3 loop spans 15 amino acids. The DNA for the CDR3 is TGTGCCAGCGCAACCGGGACAGAAATTAATGAAAAACTGTTTTTT. Translating gives CASATGTEINEKLFF. Drawing the rest from reference TRBV19 and TRBJ1-4, the complete variable domain is DGGITQSPKYLFRKEGQNVTLSCEQNLNHDAMYWYRQDPGQGLRLIYYSQIVNDFQKGDIAEGYSVSREKKESFPLTVTSAQKNPTAFYLCASATGTEINEKLFFGSGTQLSVL.

This chain connects TRBV27 to TRBJ2-2, with D perhaps TRBD1 (6 bases). V gave up 11 bases and J gave up 2 bases, with 21 bases separating them. Germline V gives CDR1 MNHEY, CDR2 SMNVEV (reference sequence). The CDR3 sequence is 16 residues long. The CDR3 nucleotides are TGTGCCGGAAGCCCCCTCACAGGGCCCAACACCGGGGAGCTGTTTTTT. This translates into CAGSPLTGPNTGELFF.

This chain connects TRBV24-1 to TRBJ2-7; 11 bases match TRBD1. Germline V CDR1 and CDR2: KGHDR, SFDVKD. CDR3 length equals 16 residues. J gave up 5 bases and V 10 bases, and 15 bases lay outside the gene matches. The CDR3 nucleotides are TGTGCCACAAACGTTAACCCGGGACAGGGGGTTCACGAGCAGTACTTC. This gives the protein CATNVNPGQGVHEQYF.

The rearrangement joins TRBV2 to TRBJ1-6, with unresolved D. Trimming pared 4 bases from V and 8 bases from J, leaving 12 bases between. Germline-derived CDR1 and CDR2 are SNHLY and FYNNEI. The CDR3 length is 14 residues. CDR3 sequence: CASSAGQPYSPLHF. The CDR3 bases are TGTGCCAGCAGTGCTGGGCAGCCTTATTCACCCCTCCACTTT.

The chain has TRBV4-2 and TRBJ2-1, with TRBD2 matching over 11 bases. After removal of 7 bases from V and 4 bases from J, the junction contained 3 bases not matched to a gene. The CDR3 contains 14 residues. Germline lookup yields CDR1 LGHNA and CDR2 YNFKEQ. The CDR3 protein is CASTPSGGYNEQFF. CDR3 DNA: TGTGCCAGCACCCCTAGCGGGGGGTACAATGAGCAGTTCTTC.

This clonotype was found many times. J is TRBJ1-6 and V is TRBV7-2, with no clear D. V lost 1 base, J lost 9 bases, and 10 bases lay in between. Germline assignment: CDR1 SGHTA and CDR2 FQGNSA. CDR3 length: 14 residues. The CDR3 DNA reads TGTGCCAGCAGCTTAGAACCAGACGGTTCACCCCTCCACTTT. Translated: CASSLEPDGSPLHF.

The chain carries TRBV5-6 and TRBJ1-2; D not resolved. CDR1 SGHDT and CDR2 YYEEEE come from the germline V gene. This CDR3 has 15 residues. Trimming left V 2 bases short and J 4 bases short, with 15 bases between. In DNA, the CDR3 is TGTGCCAGCAGCTTCGGCGATCGAGGACTCTATGGCTACACCTTC. Its protein product is CASSFGDRGLYGYTF.

Only a few counts were recorded for this clonotype. This chain links TRBV2 with TRBJ2-1; no definite D call. The CDR3 contains 14 residues. Germline assignment: CDR1 SNHLY and CDR2 FYNNEI. V was shortened by 7 bases and J by 14 bases, with 24 bases between the two germline ends. This CDR3 is CASTLRTVDARKFF. CDR3 coding DNA: TGTGCCAGCACTCTACGGACGGTAGACGCCCGAAAGTTCTTC.

This clonotype was seen a handful of times. The V call is TRBV5-5, the J call TRBJ1-5; no clear D gene. V lost 4 bases to trimming and J lost 0 bases, with 17 bases between them. Germline CDR1 and CDR2: SGHKS and YYEKEE (reference sequence). There are 17 residues in the CDR3. As DNA, the CDR3 is TGTGCCAGCAGCAAGCCCACCTCGGTCCCTAGCAATCAGCCCCAGCATTTT. This translates into CASSKPTSVPSNQPQHF.